The count of the clone carrying this T cell receptor (beta chain) is one. Its antigen is not known. The table came from immunoSEQ multiplex PCR; TCRdb's copy has only in-frame clones and leaves some out. The data hold some 94,000 clones, with approximately 89% observed a single time. The data stem from a study of OX40 agonist ivuxolimab in advanced cancers. In the study overall: It was ivuxolimab, an agonistic anti-OX40 (CD134) antibody, that patients were treated with.

Trimming took off 7 bases at V and 5 bases at J, with 13 bases between the two ends. CDR1 is SGHTA and CDR2 is FQGNSA in the germline V gene. The CDR3 sequence is 13 residues long. General study results and limits: The 0.1-3.0 mg/kg partial responders had among the lowest clonal expansion. Clonal expansion was seen in CD4+ and CD8+ blood T cells by week 6 at 0.1 to 3.0 mg/kg. The antigen specificity of the peripheral T cells (those that were expanded) was not determined.

The sequence was obtained from an adult with an advanced solid tumor such as melanoma, head and neck, liver or kidney cancer. The chain combines TRBV7-2 with TRBJ2-3; D possibly matches TRBD1 or TRBD2 (6 bases each). Here the sequenced sample was CD4+ or CD8+ T cells sorted from blood, taken in a trial of the OX40 agonist ivuxolimab. CDR3 protein: CASNPGGGDTQYF. The CDR3 DNA follows: TGTGCCAGCAACCCCGGAGGGGGAGATACGCAGTATTTT.